This T cell receptor (beta chain) was captured in a study of Ad26.COV2.S vaccination and SARS-CoV-2 variants. Study context: Ad26.COV2.S was injected intramuscularly once or twice, 56 days apart.

General observations from the study: Assessments of TCR breadth and depth may have underestimated the total T cell responses.

Repertoires were generated with immunoSEQ multiplex PCR, while TCRdb's copy carries only in-frame clones and drops some. The table includes about 350,000 clones, roughly 91% detected once. Of note for this clone: Its antigen is currently unknown.

Stated treatment: approximately 18 received Ad26.COV2.S at low or high dose, single or two shots; 5 received placebo; per-sample allocation not given. Samples were taken on day 63 after the first vaccine or placebo injection. Its platform was an Ad26 vector, and its expressed antigen was Wuhan-strain SARS-CoV-2 spike. V dropped 10 bases and J dropped 0 bases, with 21 bases sitting between them. This CDR3 has 17 residues. CDR1 and CDR2 (germline): LNHDA, SQIVND (reference sequence). The V gene is TRBV19, the J gene TRBJ2-2; D is unresolved. The material was peripheral blood, obtained in a trial of Ad26.COV2.S vaccine versus placebo. The clonotype comes from a person aged 18-60 years who received the Ad26.COV2.S COVID-19 vaccine or a placebo. CDR3 sequence (DNA): TGTGCCACTCTTGGTAGGCCCAAACTTTCGAACACCGGGGAGCTGTTTTTT. It specifies CATLGRPKLSNTGELFF.